Below are 10 T cell receptor beta chains sequenced from a single sample in a study of CXCR3-negative and CXCR3-positive naive CD8 T cells (dated by TCRdb to 2018 to 2020). The instrument given in TCRdb is NextSeq 550. The Human TCR Profiling Kit (MiLaboratory) was used to make UMI-labeled 5' RACE TRB cDNA libraries. The reads were reprocessed in TCRdb, with one entry per CDR3 protein sequence and no accompanying DNA. In this sample's table one finds tens of thousands of distinct CDR3 sequences. Clones ranked in the top ten supply approximately 0.67% of the sample. The investigation overall reported the following: TRB CDR3s from CXCR3-positive naive cells showed higher hydrophobicity (lower Kidera factor 4), lower energy, and higher strength and volume indices than CXCR3-negative naive cells.

Their specific antigens are unknown. Input material: naive CXCR3+ CD8+ T cells from blood. The cell subset or site label here, explained by the study, means: CD45RO-CCR7+CD27+CD95- naive CD8+ T cells expressing CXCR3 (TNR3+). The receptors here all came from a human donor in good health. Some clones in this sample may be carry-over from other donors' samples.

This chain connects TRBV7-9 to TRBJ2-7; the TCRdb D gene call, TRBD1, has no DNA to confirm it. The CDR3 totals 14 residues. CDR1 SEHNR and CDR2 FQNEAQ come from the germline V gene (reference sequence). CDR3 sequence: CASTAGGSSYEQYF.

The chain employs TRBV28 and TRBJ2-3; TCRdb returns TRBD1, unconfirmable since there is no DNA. The CDR3 runs 13 residues. Germline V gives CDR1 MDHEN, CDR2 SYDVKM. The CDR3 loop is CASLGHFADTQYF.

The gene calls are TRBV28 and TRBJ2-2. The CDR3 runs to 17 residues. Germline-derived CDR1 and CDR2 are MDHEN and SYDVKM. The CDR3 region is CASSSFYLDGNTGELFF.

The V call is TRBV20-1, the J call TRBJ1-2. CDR1 and CDR2 (germline): DFQATT, SNEGSKA (reference sequence). CDR3 length: 13 amino acids. The CDR3 loop reads CSALPDLNYGYTF.

This sequence joins TRBV4-2 and TRBJ2-7. From germline, CDR1 is LGHNA and CDR2 YNFKEQ. The CDR3 loop spans 12 amino acids. CDR3 amino acids: CASSVNSLEQYF.

The chain uses TRBV19 and TRBJ2-3; TCRdb returns TRBD2, unconfirmable since there is no DNA. Per germline, CDR1 LNHDA and CDR2 SQIVND (reference sequence). This CDR3 comprises 17 residues. The CDR3 spells CASSPGTSGELTDTQYF.

The chain recombines TRBV12-3 or TRBV12-4 with TRBJ2-7; TCRdb indicates TRBD2, and absent DNA this call remains unverified. The CDR3 extends over 14 amino acids. The chain's CDR3 is CASSSTSFSDEQYF.

The gene calls are TRBV5-6 and TRBJ1-6. The germline V gene has CDR1 SGHDT and CDR2 YYEEEE. The CDR3 has 13 residues. CDR3 region: CASSLAVHSPLHF.

The chain joins TRBV7-3 to TRBJ2-2. The CDR3 extends over 13 amino acids. The germline V gene has CDR1 SGHTA and CDR2 FQGTGA. This CDR3 reads CASSLFHTGELFF.

The chain is built from TRBV7-2 and TRBJ2-1; TCRdb's assignment of TRBD1 cannot be checked, as there is no DNA. The length of the CDR3 is 16 residues. Germline values: CDR1 SGHTA, CDR2 FQGNSA. The chain's CDR3 is CASSHPGRTDYNEQFF.